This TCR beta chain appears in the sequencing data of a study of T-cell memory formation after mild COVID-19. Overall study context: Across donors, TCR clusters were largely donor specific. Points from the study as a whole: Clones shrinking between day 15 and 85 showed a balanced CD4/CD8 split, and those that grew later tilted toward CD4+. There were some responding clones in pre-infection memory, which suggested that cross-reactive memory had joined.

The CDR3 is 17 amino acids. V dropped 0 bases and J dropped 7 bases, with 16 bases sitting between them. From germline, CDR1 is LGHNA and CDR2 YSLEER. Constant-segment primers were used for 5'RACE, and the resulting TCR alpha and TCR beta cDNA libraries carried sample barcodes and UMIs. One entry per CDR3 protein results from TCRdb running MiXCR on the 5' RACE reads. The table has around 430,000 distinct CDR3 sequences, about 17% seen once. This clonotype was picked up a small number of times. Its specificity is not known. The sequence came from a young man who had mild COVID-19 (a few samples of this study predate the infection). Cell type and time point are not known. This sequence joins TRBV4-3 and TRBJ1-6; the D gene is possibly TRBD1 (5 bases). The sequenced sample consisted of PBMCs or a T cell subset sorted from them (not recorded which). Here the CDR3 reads CASSQERIQGANSPLHF. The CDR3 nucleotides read TGCGCCAGCAGCCAAGAACGAATTCAGGGAGCGAATTCACCCCTCCACTTT.